Reported below is one TCR beta chain. As yet, its antigen is unknown. These data are taken from a study of cytomegalovirus exposure and HLA in healthy donors. General study results and limits: The tendency of first-cohort TCR clusters to co-occur in the 90 to 150 validation repertoires was the finding of a later analysis. In vitro assays verified that three CMV-associated chains recognized CMV antigens specifically.

Profiled with immunoSEQ multiplex PCR; TCRdb holds only in-frame clones, not every one. The sample lists roughly 120,000 clones, more than 75% occurring once. Germline lookup yields CDR1 GTSNPN and CDR2 SVGIG (reference sequence). This CDR3 has 14 amino acids. After removal of 2 bases from V and 2 bases from J, the junction contained 3 bases not matched to a gene. The sample comprised PBMCs. The chain uses TRBV30 and TRBJ1-2, with 9 bases aligning to TRBD1. This sequence was found in a woman in her twenties or thirties in good health and CMV-seronegative. In DNA, the CDR3 is TGTGCCTGGAGTAGGGACAGGGTGAACTATGGCTACACCTTC. Amino acids: CAWSRDRVNYGYTF.